The 18 T cell receptor beta chains below all came from one sample that was sequenced in a study of T cell repertoires in cytomegalovirus infection. TCRdb passed the reads through MiXCR, listing each CDR3 protein once. In the table there are about 160,000 distinct CDR3 sequences, less than 25% of which are singletons. No antigen has been identified for these receptors. The material was CD8+ T cells from cultured PBMCs, obtained from culture after CMV antigen stimulation. The receptors were gathered from a human donor in good health (CMV status not recorded). Some clones in this sample may be carry-over from other donors' samples.

The rearrangement joins TRBV11-2 to TRBJ2-7; no clear D. This CDR3 has 14 residues. Looked up from germline, CDR1 is SGHAT and CDR2 is FQNNGV. The germline V and J ends were trimmed by 0 bases and 5 bases, with 11 bases remaining between them. CDR3 DNA sequence: TGTGCCAGCAGCTTAGATTTCACCGAGGACGAGCAGTACTTC. This codes for CASSLDFTEDEQYF.

The chain combines TRBV7-2 with TRBJ2-2; TRBD1 is a possible D gene (5 bases). V was cut by 2 bases and J by 4 bases, with 11 bases left in between. Germline V lookup: CDR1 SGHTA, CDR2 FQGNSA. The CDR3 runs to 15 residues. CDR3 bases: TGTGCCAGCAGCTTAAAAACAGGTGGCACCGGGGAGCTGTTTTTT. Its translation: CASSLKTGGTGELFF.

J is TRBJ1-1 and V is TRBV9; D call uncertain. V was cut by 0 bases and J by 6 bases, with 12 bases left in between. The CDR3 runs to 14 residues. Germline V CDR1 and CDR2: SGDLS, YYNGEE. CDR3 nucleotides: TGTGCCAGCAGCGTAGCCGGCTCTTTAGCTGAAGCTTTCTTT. Translating gives CASSVAGSLAEAFF.

The chain links TRBV18 to TRBJ1-6; D ambiguous. The CDR3 spans 14 residues. V lost 3 bases to trimming and J lost 8 bases, with 11 bases between them. Germline assignment: CDR1 KGHSH and CDR2 LQKENI. CDR3 DNA: TGTGCCAGCTCACCCGGACCGATGGATTCACCCCTCCACTTT. It is translated as CASSPGPMDSPLHF.

The chain joins TRBV11-2 to TRBJ2-2; TRBD1 or TRBD2 may be the D gene (5 bases each). The CDR3 is 17 residues long. Trimming took off 5 bases at V and 5 bases at J, with 21 bases between the two ends. Germline V lookup: CDR1 SGHAT, CDR2 FQNNGV. CDR3 protein: CASSPFGARGWTGELFF. CDR3 sequence (DNA): TGTGCCAGCAGCCCTTTTGGGGCGAGGGGATGGACCGGGGAGCTGTTTTTT.

This clonotype was observed a few times. This rearrangement joins TRBV7-8 to TRBJ2-7; 7 nucleotides line up with TRBD1. V shed 4 bases, J shed 0 bases, and the junction held 6 bases outside the gene matches. The CDR3 length is 15 residues. The germline CDR1 and CDR2 sequences are SGHVS and FQNEAQ. The DNA of the CDR3 is TGTGCCAGCAGCTCAGGACAGGCAGGCTCCTACGAGCAGTACTTC. This gives the protein CASSSGQAGSYEQYF.

The V call is TRBV4-1, the J call TRBJ1-1; D may be TRBD1 (6 bases). Trimming shortened V by 3 bases and J by 0 bases, and 20 bases separated the two germline ends. This CDR3 region has 18 residues. CDR1 is MGHRA, CDR2 YSYEKL, per germline. Here the CDR3 reads CASSHRIPVQGMNTEAFF. The CDR3 nucleotides read TGCGCCAGCAGCCACCGCATCCCGGTGCAGGGGATGAACACTGAAGCTTTCTTT.

J is TRBJ1-6 and V is TRBV7-3, with a tentative D call TRBD1 (5 bases). The ends were cut back, 4 bases at V and 0 bases at J, with 13 bases in the middle. Looked up from germline, CDR1 is SGHTA and CDR2 is FQGTGA. This CDR3 region has 17 residues. This CDR3 reads CASSSTGRGSYNSPLHF. Written as DNA, the CDR3 is TGTGCCAGCAGCTCGACGGGGAGGGGCTCCTATAATTCACCCCTCCACTTT.

J is TRBJ1-5 and V is TRBV6-5; D is perhaps TRBD1 (5 bases). The V and J ends lost 1 base and 4 bases respectively, with 20 bases between them. CDR3 length equals 18 residues. Looked up from germline, CDR1 is MNHEY and CDR2 is SVGAGI. The DNA for the CDR3 is TGTGCCAGCAGTTACTATCCTCAGGGAGTTGGGGGTAATCAGCCCCAGCATTTT. Translated: CASSYYPQGVGGNQPQHF.

The genes are TRBV18 and TRBJ2-3; possible D gene TRBD1, 5 bases. Germline V gives CDR1 KGHSH, CDR2 LQKENI. This CDR3 contains 17 residues. V was pared by 0 bases and J by 1 base, with 14 bases between. In DNA, the CDR3 is TGTGCCAGCTCACCACCGTCCAGGGTATATGGCACAGATACGCAGTATTTT. Translated, it gives CASSPPSRVYGTDTQYF.

The rearrangement joins TRBV7-2 to TRBJ1-1; tentatively, D is TRBD1 (5 bases). V was clipped by 5 bases and J by 5 bases, with 15 bases between them. The germline V gene has CDR1 SGHTA and CDR2 FQGNSA. The CDR3 loop spans 14 amino acids. The CDR3 DNA sequence: TGTGCCAGCAGCCCCCCAACCTGGGGGACTGAAGCTTTCTTT. This sequence encodes CASSPPTWGTEAFF.

The chain joins TRBV18 to TRBJ2-7, with D uncertain. The CDR3 sequence is 16 residues long. V lost 1 base to trimming and J lost 0 bases, with 13 bases between them. The germline V gene encodes CDR1 KGHSH and CDR2 LQKENI. The CDR3 nucleotides are TGTGCCAGCTCACCACGTAACGGTCAGAGCTCCTACGAGCAGTACTTC. As protein: CASSPRNGQSSYEQYF.

A few counts support this clonotype. The gene calls are TRBV19 and TRBJ2-3, with 8 bases matching TRBD1. CDR1 and CDR2 from the germline V gene are LNHDA and SQIVND (reference sequence). CDR3 length: 18 residues. V was clipped by 4 bases and J by 1 base; unmatched bases: 13. CDR3 region: CASSTTGDVWSGTDTQYF. Written as DNA, the CDR3 is TGTGCCAGTAGTACGACAGGGGATGTGTGGTCGGGCACAGATACGCAGTATTTT.

The V gene is TRBV7-2, the J gene TRBJ2-1, with D unresolved. This CDR3 region has 11 residues. V was shortened by 8 bases and J by 9 bases, with 11 bases between the two germline ends. Germline V lookup: CDR1 SGHTA, CDR2 FQGNSA. CDR3 sequence (DNA): TGTGCCAGCGGGGAAGGCCCTGAGCAGTTCTTC. Amino acids: CASGEGPEQFF. The complete variable domain, with remaining parts taken from reference TRBV7-2 and TRBJ2-1, reads GAGVSQSPSNKVTEKGKDVELRCDPISGHTALYWYRQSLGQGLEFLIYFQGNSAPDKSGLPSDRFSAERTGGSVSTLTIQRTQQEDSAVYLCASGEGPEQFFGPGTRLTVL.

This clonotype came up a few times. The rearrangement links TRBV6-1 to TRBJ1-6, with 7 bases lining up with TRBD1. CDR3 length: 18 residues. V shed 0 bases and J 9 bases; nucleotides not matched to a gene: 14. CDR1 MNHNS and CDR2 SASEGT come from the germline V gene. CDR3 residues: CASSEANPGTASLSPLHF. The CDR3 DNA reads as TGTGCCAGCAGTGAAGCTAACCCCGGGACAGCGTCCCTTTCACCCCTCCACTTT.

V usage is TRBV13 and J usage is TRBJ1-3; maybe TRBD1 (6 bases). Deletions cut 4 bases from V and 0 bases from J, with 10 bases between. CDR3 size: 15 residues. From germline, CDR1 is PRHDT and CDR2 FYEKMQ (reference sequence). Here the CDR3 reads CASSSTGSSGNTIYF. The CDR3 DNA follows: TGTGCCAGCAGCTCTACAGGGTCCTCTGGAAACACCATATATTTT.

Only a few counts were recorded for this clonotype. The rearrangement joins TRBV6-1 to TRBJ1-4; a possible D gene is TRBD1 (6 bases). Germline V lookup: CDR1 MNHNS, CDR2 SASEGT. Trimming removed 6 bases from V and 5 bases from J, with 13 bases in between. The CDR3 runs to 14 residues. The CDR3, as DNA: TGTGCCAGCAGCCTTACAGGGCTCAATGAAAAACTGTTTTTT. This translates into CASSLTGLNEKLFF.

The DNA of the CDR3 is TGTGCCAGCAGCGACAACCGGGACAGGGGATCTTGGGCTTTCTTT. The encoded protein is CASSDNRDRGSWAFF. The rearrangement links TRBV7-9 to TRBJ1-1, with TRBD1 matching over 10 bases. Trimming cost V 5 bases and J 11 bases; bases outside gene matches: 14. Germline loops: CDR1 SEHNR, CDR2 FQNEAQ (reference sequence). The CDR3 sequence is 15 residues long.